One sample yielded the 27 T cell receptor beta chains listed below, sequenced in a study of control samples from healthy donors and cancer patients. Clones were sequenced by immunoSEQ multiplex PCR, and TCRdb holds only the in-frame ones, with some missing. The data hold some 160,000 clones, with 92% observed a single time. Specimen: blood. The receptors here all came from a woman in her 30s in good health.

The chain has TRBV3-1 (or the pseudogene TRBV3-2) and TRBJ1-2; D is uncertain. The CDR3 is made up of 12 amino acids. Germline CDR1 is LGHDT and CDR2 is YNNKEL (reference sequence). V lost 4 bases to trimming and J lost 6 bases, with 9 bases between them. CDR3 nucleotide sequence: TGTGCCAGCAGCCGCGGATCCCATGGCTACACCTTC. It specifies CASSRGSHGYTF.

The rearrangement joins TRBV3-1 (or the pseudogene TRBV3-2) to TRBJ2-1; TRBD2 is a possible D gene (6 bases). V lost 2 bases, J lost 9 bases, and 17 bases lay in between. The CDR3 sequence is 15 residues long. Germline loops: CDR1 LGHDT, CDR2 YNNKEL (reference sequence). The CDR3: CASSQMGRLASEQFF. The DNA of the CDR3 is TGTGCCAGCAGCCAAATGGGGCGCCTAGCGAGTGAGCAGTTCTTC.

This clone has just a few counts. This sequence joins TRBV24-1 and TRBJ2-2; 10 bases align to TRBD1. Germline V gene lookup returns CDR1 KGHDR and CDR2 SFDVKD. The CDR3 is 17 amino acids. V shed 0 bases, J shed 3 bases, and the junction held 3 bases outside the gene matches. CDR3 coding DNA: TGTGCCACCAGTGATTTGACGACAGGGGGCGACACCGGGGAGCTGTTTTTT. Translating it yields CATSDLTTGGDTGELFF.

The genes are TRBV6-2 or TRBV6-3 and TRBJ2-7; TRBD2 matches at 7 bases. The CDR3 loop spans 15 amino acids. The V and J ends lost 6 bases and 0 bases, in that order; junction bases with no gene match: 8. The V gene's germline CDR1 is MNHEY and CDR2 SVGEGT. The CDR3 DNA is TGTGCCAGCAGCCGAATCGGGGGGAGCTCCTACGAGCAGTACTTC. Translated, it gives CASSRIGGSSYEQYF.

This chain links TRBV10-3 with TRBJ1-2, with no clear D. Germline loops: CDR1 ENHRY, CDR2 SYGVKD. Trimming took 4 bases from V and 0 from J, leaving 12 bases between them. The CDR3 loop spans 15 amino acids. This CDR3 reads CAISASDGANYGYTF. The CDR3 DNA is TGTGCCATCAGTGCATCGGACGGAGCTAACTATGGCTACACCTTC.

This clone has a single count. The rearrangement joins TRBV20-1 to TRBJ1-2; D gene ambiguous. Deletions cut 7 bases from V and 1 base from J, with 7 bases between. The length of the CDR3 is 11 residues. Germline CDR1 reads DFQATT; CDR2 reads SNEGSKA (reference sequence). CDR3 in DNA: TGCAGTGTCCCCTATAACTATGGCTACACCTTC. Translation: CSVPYNYGYTF.

This chain connects TRBV28 to TRBJ2-7; 9 nucleotides agree with TRBD1. The J segment lost 0 bases and the V segment lost 10 bases, leaving 7 bases of the junction unmatched. CDR3 length: 14 residues. Germline V gene data show CDR1 as MDHEN and CDR2 as SYDVKM. This CDR3 is CATQLGQGSYEQYF. In nucleotides, the CDR3 is TGTGCCACCCAATTGGGACAGGGCTCCTACGAGCAGTACTTC.

This chain links TRBV3-1 (or the pseudogene TRBV3-2) with TRBJ2-5; possible D gene TRBD2, 5 bases. Germline-derived CDR1 and CDR2 are LGHDT and YNNKEL (reference sequence). The CDR3 runs to 14 residues. V dropped 2 bases and J dropped 7 bases, with 14 bases sitting between them. Written as DNA, the CDR3 is TGTGCCAGCAGCCAACAGGCGGACTCTGGGACCCAGTACTTC. It specifies CASSQQADSGTQYF.

This sequence joins TRBV24-1 and TRBJ1-2, with a weak D call TRBD1 (6 bases). This CDR3 is built from 13 residues. The V gene lost 5 bases and the J gene lost 4 bases, with 10 bases spanning the gap. Germline CDR1 and CDR2: KGHDR and SFDVKD. The chain's CDR3 is CATSVTGFYGYTF. Written as DNA, the CDR3 is TGTGCCACCAGTGTTACAGGGTTCTATGGCTACACCTTC.

The chain recombines TRBV6-5 with TRBJ2-3; no clear D. Germline V gives CDR1 MNHEY, CDR2 SVGAGI. Trimming removed 4 bases from V and 2 bases from J, with 10 bases in between. There are 14 residues in the CDR3. The CDR3 DNA is TGTGCCAGCAGTTCCCTGTACTCCACAGATACGCAGTATTTT. It translates to CASSSLYSTDTQYF.

V usage is TRBV28 and J usage is TRBJ1-1; D ambiguous. The CDR3 extends over 15 amino acids. The germline V and J ends were trimmed by 3 bases and 4 bases, with 15 bases remaining between them. Germline V gene sequence: CDR1 MDHEN, CDR2 SYDVKM. CDR3 residues: CASSFPTGWPTEAFF. In DNA, the CDR3 is TGTGCCAGCAGTTTTCCGACTGGTTGGCCCACTGAAGCTTTCTTT.

The chain is built from TRBV6-4 and TRBJ2-1; a weak D match, TRBD1 (6 bases). The CDR3 length is 13 residues. V was shortened by 6 bases and J by 5 bases, with 11 bases between the two germline ends. CDR1 and CDR2 (germline): MRHNA, SNTAGT. CDR3 region: CASSQTGNNEQFF. The CDR3 bases are TGTGCCAGCAGCCAGACAGGAAACAATGAGCAGTTCTTC.

A word on this clone: In the same sample, other DNA sequences code for this CDR3. The chain recombines TRBV2 with TRBJ1-4; 9 positions agree with TRBD1. J lost 5 bases, V lost 6 bases, and 7 bases had no gene match. Germline loops: CDR1 SNHLY, CDR2 FYNNEI. The CDR3 is made up of 15 amino acids. The CDR3: CASSPPGQGNEKLFF. For the CDR3, the DNA is TGTGCCAGCAGCCCTCCGGGACAGGGAAATGAAAAACTGTTTTTT.

The chain uses TRBV21-1 and TRBJ2-3; no DNA check was done on the table's D call, TRBD1. TRBV21-1 is a recognized pseudogene. This CDR3 comprises 17 residues. This chain's CDR3 is CASSGREGQGLADTQYF. For the CDR3, the DNA is TGTGCCAGCAGCGGGCGGGAGGGACAGGGGCTGGCAGATACGCAGTATTTT.

This clone was observed a few times. The chain couples TRBV4-1 to TRBJ2-2, with 9 bases matching TRBD1. The J segment lost 5 bases and the V segment lost 6 bases, leaving 4 bases of the junction unmatched. The CDR3 contains 14 residues. CDR1 and CDR2 (germline): MGHRA, YSYEKL. In DNA, the CDR3 is TGCGCCAGCAGAGACAGGGGGGAGACCGGGGAGCTGTTTTTT. This sequence encodes CASRDRGETGELFF.

CDR3 sequence (DNA): TGTGCCAGCTCACCCCGGGGGGGCGAGCAGTACTTC. Residues: CASSPRGGEQYF. The V and J genes are TRBV18 and TRBJ2-7; 8 bases align to TRBD2. This CDR3 spans 12 amino acids. Trimming cost V 3 bases and J 6 bases; bases outside gene matches: 1. Germline values: CDR1 KGHSH, CDR2 LQKENI.

This clone was counted once. The chain links TRBV3-1 (or the pseudogene TRBV3-2) to TRBJ2-1; TRBD2 agrees at 7 bases. V shed 0 bases and J 8 bases; nucleotides not matched to a gene: 19. This CDR3 is 19 amino acids long. Germline CDR1 reads LGHDT; CDR2 reads YNNKEL (reference sequence). DNA of the CDR3: TGTGCCAGCAGCCAAGAACAGGCTAGCGGTCTACCCCCCCCCGATGAGCAGTTCTTC. As protein: CASSQEQASGLPPPDEQFF.

This clone has a handful of counts. It is unclear where the CDR3 begins or ends on the DNA, so no DNA is shown, and the CDR3 is as TCRdb lists it. The rearrangement joins TRBV7-9 to TRBJ2-5. Germline-derived CDR1 and CDR2 are SEHNR and FQNEAQ (reference sequence). With termini counted, the CDR3 has 16 amino acids. CDR3 sequence reads: CASSLFLWGSRETQYF.

The J gene is TRBJ2-5, the V gene TRBV29-1; D is possibly TRBD1 (6 bases). CDR1 is SQVTM and CDR2 is ANQGSEA in the germline V gene. The length of the CDR3 is 14 residues. V shed 2 bases and J shed 1 base, with 11 bases lying between them. CDR3 bases: TGCAGCGTTGAACCCACAGGGCTCCAAGAGACCCAGTACTTC. Translation: CSVEPTGLQETQYF.

The J gene is TRBJ2-5, the V gene TRBV9, with TRBD1 matching over 7 bases. The germline V gene has CDR1 SGDLS and CDR2 YYNGEE. The V and J ends lost 2 bases and 1 base, in that order; junction bases with no gene match: 5. This CDR3 is built from 15 residues. CDR3 loop: CASSVSWTGQETQYF. In DNA, the CDR3 is TGTGCCAGCAGCGTCTCCTGGACAGGCCAAGAGACCCAGTACTTC. Together with reference TRBV9 and TRBJ2-5, the CDR3 gives the full variable domain: DSGVTQTPKHLITATGQRVTLRCSPRSGDLSVYWYQQSLDQGLQFLIQYYNGEERAKGNILERFSAQQFPDLHSELNLSSLELGDSALYFCASSVSWTGQETQYFGPGTRLLVL.

The J gene is TRBJ1-2, the V gene TRBV5-8; 7 positions match TRBD1. This CDR3 spans 13 amino acids. J was trimmed by 4 bases and V by 1 base; bases with no gene match: 1. Germline assignment: CDR1 SGHTS and CDR2 YDEGEE. The CDR3 sequence: CASSLKGAYGYTF. The CDR3 DNA reads as TGTGCCAGCAGCTTGAAGGGGGCCTATGGCTACACCTTC.

This clone was seen only once. V usage is TRBV6-5 and J usage is TRBJ1-5; D gene unclear. Germline V gene sequence: CDR1 MNHEY, CDR2 SVGAGI. The CDR3 runs 14 residues. Deletions cut 6 bases from V and 5 bases from J, with 14 bases between. The CDR3 bases are TGTGCCAGCAGGGGTCTAAGAGGTGATCAGCCCCAGCATTTT. Translated, it gives CASRGLRGDQPQHF.

Here the CDR3 DNA reads TGTGCCAGCAGTGAAGCGCTGGGGGCGAAGCGCGAGCAGTACTTC. Amino acids: CASSEALGAKREQYF. The genes are TRBV2 and TRBJ2-7; weak D call: TRBD1 (6 bases). The V and J ends lost 0 bases and 6 bases respectively, with 15 bases between them. Germline loops: CDR1 SNHLY, CDR2 FYNNEI. This CDR3 has 15 residues.

The chain joins TRBV4-2 to TRBJ2-2; D ambiguous. The CDR3 runs 16 residues. The germline CDR1 and CDR2 sequences are LGHNA and YNFKEQ. With 0 bases removed from V and 4 bases from J, the gap between germline ends came to 12 bases. The CDR3 region is CASSQDTDRATGELFF. DNA of the CDR3: TGTGCCAGCAGCCAAGATACCGACCGAGCCACCGGGGAGCTGTTTTTT.

The chain is built from TRBV3-1 (or the pseudogene TRBV3-2) and TRBJ2-1, with 7 bases aligning to TRBD1. The CDR3 runs 15 residues. V lost 9 bases, J lost 1 base, and 9 bases stayed unmatched. The germline V gene has CDR1 LGHDT and CDR2 YNNKEL (reference sequence). The CDR3 nucleotides are TGTGCCAGTCGACAGGGACCTATATCCTACAATGAGCAGTTCTTC. Its protein product is CASRQGPISYNEQFF.

The chain uses TRBV30 and TRBJ2-3, with 11 bases fitting TRBD2. Germline V gene sequence: CDR1 GTSNPN, CDR2 SVGIG (reference sequence). The CDR3 covers 15 residues. Written as DNA, the CDR3 is TGTGCTTACGGGGGTAGCGGGAGGGCCCCAGATACGCAGTATTTT. Translation gives CAYGGSGRAPDTQYF.

V usage is TRBV21-1 and J usage is TRBJ2-2; the listed D gene, TRBD1, was not tested against the DNA. TRBV21-1 represents a pseudogene. CDR3 length: 17 residues. In DNA form, the CDR3 reads TGTGCCAGCAGCCCCCGCCGACAGGGGGCCAACACCGGGGAGCTGTTTTTT. Translating it yields CASSPRRQGANTGELFF.